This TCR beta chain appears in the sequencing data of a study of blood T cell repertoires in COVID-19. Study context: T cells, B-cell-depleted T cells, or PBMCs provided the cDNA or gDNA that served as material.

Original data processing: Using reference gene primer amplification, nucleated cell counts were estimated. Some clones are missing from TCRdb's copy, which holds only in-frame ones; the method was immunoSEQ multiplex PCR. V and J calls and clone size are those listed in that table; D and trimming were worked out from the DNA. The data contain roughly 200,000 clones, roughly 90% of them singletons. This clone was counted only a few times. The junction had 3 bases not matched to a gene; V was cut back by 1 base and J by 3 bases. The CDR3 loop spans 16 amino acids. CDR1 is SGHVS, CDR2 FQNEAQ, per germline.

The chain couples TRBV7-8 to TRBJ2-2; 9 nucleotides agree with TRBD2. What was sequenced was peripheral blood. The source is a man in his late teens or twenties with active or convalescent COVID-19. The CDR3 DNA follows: TGTGCCAGCAGCTTAGGACTAGCGGAGCACACCGGGGAGCTGTTTTTT. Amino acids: CASSLGLAEHTGELFF.